The source of this T cell receptor beta chain is a study of T cell responses to AZD1222 COVID-19 vaccine (dated by TCRdb to the early 2020s). Regarding the research as a whole: A total of approximately 230 trial participants underwent TCR sequencing, of whom 207 received two doses of AZD1222 and some 25 received two doses of the MenACWY control vaccine. Enrollment into the trials was organized by age into subgroups of 18-55, 56-69 and 70-plus years, and those subgroups contained approximately 160, 26 and 62 TCR-sequenced participants, respectively.

This clone was seen at least ten times. Its antigen specificity is not known. No much larger clonotype is one base removed from it; base qualities were not supplied. The CDR3 regions of human TCRbeta chains were analyzed by immunosequencing. In the authors' own workflow: Repertoire TCRs were matched against a reference library of SARS-CoV-2-specific TCRs generated with the MIRA antigen-specificity platform. Breadth was defined as the fraction of unique TCRs that were SARS-CoV-2-associated. Depth was defined as the fraction of total T cells that were SARS-CoV-2-associated. Using the MIRA data, every spike-specific TCR was mapped to the spike region that the TCR reacted to and assigned to either a CD4 or a CD8 class. Log10-transformed breadth and depth values were compared by one-way ANOVA with Sidak's multiple comparisons tests. The clones in this table, taken by TCRdb from immuneACCESS, are in-frame only. Not every clone is retained; where verified, under half of the shortfall comes from an unresolved V gene, and the cause of the rest is unknown. The V and J calls and clone size are taken from that table; D and trimming were inferred from the DNA. Present in this sample are 150,000 to 180,000 clones, 86% of which were seen just once. More than 5.5% of the sample rests with the top ten.

The paper's findings and limits, for the study overall: Vaccine-associated CD4 TCRs spanned the whole spike protein, with dominant responses in regions 160-218 and 743-854. After two AZD1222 doses, spike-specific TCR breadth and depth were significantly higher than at day 0 and than in MenACWY recipients. Because no day 14 peak-response samples were available, repertoires were characterized only after the peak T cell response. In the small 56-69-year group, the increase in depth fell short of significance, most likely because of low power. Conclusions about previously exposed vaccinees are limited because only 5 or 6 AZD1222 recipients were SARS-CoV-2 seropositive at baseline. Epitopes outside the regions mutated in the B.1.351 and B.1.1.7 variants were reportedly recognized by nearly half of the unique spike-specific TCRs. Most participants were white British and females outnumbered males, and the authors suggested that clonal diversity may have been underestimated.

The time point label here, explained by the study, means: baseline before first vaccination. The intended sense of this specimen's treatment or condition label: meningococcal conjugate vaccine given as trial control. Samples from vaccinated people were obtained from the UK trials COV001 and COV002, which included a single-blind randomized controlled phase 2/3 trial of AZD1222 (ChAdOx1 nCoV-19) in healthy adults. For TCRbeta chain sequencing, PBMC samples from trial participants were taken at day 0 and at day 28 after the second dose. Per the germline V gene, MDHEN is the CDR1 and SYDVKM is the CDR2. Trimming at the junction amounts to 5 bases on V and 3 bases on J, and the germline ends lie 13 bases apart. There are 15 amino acids in the CDR3, from cysteine to phenylalanine inclusive. The CDR3 DNA has 45 bases and is translated from base 1.

This receptor was obtained from an adult in good health. Rearrangement joined TRBV28 to TRBJ1-4, and the D gene may be TRBD1, 6 bases matching. Source: peripheral blood, taken on day 0 of MenACWY control vaccination. In nucleotide form, the sequence is TGTGCCAGCAGTCTAACAGGGATGGCTAATGAAAAACTGTTTTTT. The encoded protein is CASSLTGMANEKLFF.